These T cell receptor beta chains were read from a single sample in a study of T cell changes during pregnancy in multiple sclerosis. Libraries were prepared by immunoSEQ multiplex PCR; TCRdb keeps only in-frame clonotypes and omits some of them. The sample consists of fewer than 40,000 clones, roughly nine tenths of them appearing once. The input for sequencing was CD8+ T cells from peripheral blood mononuclear cells, taken in the second trimester of pregnancy. The origin of the receptors is a female donor with multiple sclerosis, enrolled in a pregnancy study. The CDR3 runs from the conserved cysteine through the conserved F or W. The D gene is left open where the match is weak.

14 - TRBV14 CASTNSGTNYGYTF
16 TRBD2 TRBV9 CASSGGLAGGLWEQFF
15 - TRBV30 CAWSVDGSSYNEQFF
16 TRBD2 TRBV5-1 CASSLETGGQGDTQYF
16 - TRBV25-1 CASSEFTMGGSYEQYF
11 TRBD1 TRBV29-1 CSLGQGHGYTF
16 - TRBV21-1 CASSKVTEYSYNEQFF
16 TRBD1 TRBV27 CASMQGGGGSNEKLFF
18 TRBD2 TRBV7-8 CASSEPFRLAGASYEQYF
16 TRBD2 TRBV2 CASNSGKGSGANVLTF
13 TRBD1 TRBV7-9 CASSPRQGFEQYF
16 - TRBV19 CASSISGTKGQETQYF
16 - TRBV5-1 CASREGGGVANQPQHF
13 - TRBV2 CASSSLPDGGYTF
13 - TRBV6-1 CASSEGPAEKLFF
16 TRBD2 TRBV27 CASSLQAGSSYNEQFF
14 - TRBV30 CAWSSRGGSYEQYF
13 TRBD1 TRBV6-1 CASSPTGGYGYTF
15 - TRBV7-8 CASTSKGVFHYGYTF
11 - TRBV5-6 CASSYQREQYF
16 - TRBV6-5 CASSYSIAGVSDEQFF
12 - TRBV27 CASLSGYNEQFF
14 - TRBV4-1 CASSHVSRDYEQYF
14 TRBD1 TRBV30 CAWSRTGSNQPQHF
17 TRBD2 TRBV4-1 CASSQEALAGSRDTQYF
15 - TRBV27 CASSLKGLTYNEQFF
18 TRBD1 TRBV2 CATLRGGRGPNKSYEQYF
14 - TRBV9 CASSAWDNTYEQYF
14 TRBD1 TRBV5-1 CASSTRDSYYEQYF
16 - TRBV6-5 CASSLGGGRSGNTIYF
13 - TRBV5-5 CASSFSPSYEQYF
15 TRBD1 TRBV7-8 CASRPTRQGQETQYF
12 - TRBV5-4 CASSLAGSEAFF
18 - TRBV27 CASSPTPGHRSGANVLTF
13 TRBD1 TRBV5-1 CASSYTGDYEQYF
14 - TRBV27 CASSLVRGSTEAFF
14 TRBD1 TRBV6-5 CASSPGTDGWTQYF
12 - TRBV28 CASRTGSDTQYF
12 - TRBV19 CASRGEDQPQHF
15 TRBD2 TRBV27 CASGGGGSENGELFF
16 - TRBV19 CASRPNAGWPTDTQYF
15 TRBD2 TRBV6-5 CASSPGTSGSYEQYF
14 TRBD1 TRBV7-6 CASSPGTGGREQYF
11 - TRBV6-5 CASEEGDTIYF
14 - TRBV6-1 CASSEEEQGYTQYF
15 - TRBV7-2 CASSFYEGVYNEQFF
15 TRBD2 TRBV4-2 CATQSTLAGQETQYF
15 TRBD1 TRBV4-1 CASSKPGQGSEKLFF
14 - TRBV6-5 CASSYRGMSTEAFF
17 TRBD1 TRBV5-1 CASSARGTVLSQETQYF
14 TRBD1 TRBV2 CASSEGTGRDGYTF
13 - TRBV27 CASSLVRAHEQYF